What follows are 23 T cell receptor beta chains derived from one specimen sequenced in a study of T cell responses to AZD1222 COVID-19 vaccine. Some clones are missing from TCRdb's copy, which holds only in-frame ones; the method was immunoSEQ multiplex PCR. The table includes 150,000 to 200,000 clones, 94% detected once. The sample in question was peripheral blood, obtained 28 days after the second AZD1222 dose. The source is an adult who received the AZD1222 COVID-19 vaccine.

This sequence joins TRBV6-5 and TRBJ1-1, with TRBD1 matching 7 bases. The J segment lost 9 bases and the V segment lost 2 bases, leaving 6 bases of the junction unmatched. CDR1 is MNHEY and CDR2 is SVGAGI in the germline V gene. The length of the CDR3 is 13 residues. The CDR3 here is CASSYPGTAKAFF. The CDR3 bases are TGTGCCAGCAGTTACCCCGGGACAGCTAAAGCTTTCTTT.

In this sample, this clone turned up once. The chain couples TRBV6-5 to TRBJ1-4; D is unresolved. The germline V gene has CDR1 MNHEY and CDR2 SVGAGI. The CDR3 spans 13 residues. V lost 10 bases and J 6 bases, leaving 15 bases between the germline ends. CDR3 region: CATSAVGHEKLFF. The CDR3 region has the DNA TGTGCCACCTCGGCAGTCGGTCATGAAAAACTGTTTTTT.

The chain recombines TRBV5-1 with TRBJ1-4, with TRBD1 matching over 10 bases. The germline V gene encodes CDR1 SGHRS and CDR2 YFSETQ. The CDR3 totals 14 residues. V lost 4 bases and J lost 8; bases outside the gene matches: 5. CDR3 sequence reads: CASSQGTGVEKLFF. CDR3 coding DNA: TGCGCCAGCAGCCAAGGGACAGGGGTCGAAAAACTGTTTTTT.

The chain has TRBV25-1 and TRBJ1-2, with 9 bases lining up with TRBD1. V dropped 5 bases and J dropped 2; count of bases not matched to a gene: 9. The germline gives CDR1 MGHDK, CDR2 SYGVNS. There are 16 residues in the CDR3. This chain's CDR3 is CASSSPGTGTNYGYTF. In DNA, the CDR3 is TGTGCCAGCAGTTCCCCCGGGACAGGGACCAACTATGGCTACACCTTC.

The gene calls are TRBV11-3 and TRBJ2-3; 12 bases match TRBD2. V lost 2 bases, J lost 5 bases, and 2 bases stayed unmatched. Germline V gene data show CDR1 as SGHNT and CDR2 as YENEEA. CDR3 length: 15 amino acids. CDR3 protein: CASSLLAGGEDTQYF. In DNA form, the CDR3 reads TGTGCCAGCAGCTTACTAGCGGGGGGGGAAGATACGCAGTATTTT. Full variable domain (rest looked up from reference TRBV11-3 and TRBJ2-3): EAGVVQSPRYKIIEKKQPVAFWCNPISGHNTLYWYLQNLGQGPELLIRYENEEAVDDSQLPKDRFSAERLKGVDSTLKIQPAELGDSAVYLCASSLLAGGEDTQYFGPGTRLTVL.

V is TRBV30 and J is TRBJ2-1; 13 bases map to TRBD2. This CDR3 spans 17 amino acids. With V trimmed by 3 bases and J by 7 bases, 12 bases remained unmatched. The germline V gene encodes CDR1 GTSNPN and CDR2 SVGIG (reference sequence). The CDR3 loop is CAWSRRTSGSGANEQFF. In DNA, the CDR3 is TGTGCCTGGAGCCGCCGGACTAGCGGGAGTGGGGCGAATGAGCAGTTCTTC.

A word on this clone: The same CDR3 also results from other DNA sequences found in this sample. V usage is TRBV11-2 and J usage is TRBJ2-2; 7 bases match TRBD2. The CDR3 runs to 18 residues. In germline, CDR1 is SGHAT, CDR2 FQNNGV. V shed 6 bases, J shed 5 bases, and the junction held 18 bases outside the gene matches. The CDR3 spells CASSSLGGGGRVTGELFF. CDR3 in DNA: TGTGCCAGCAGTTCCCTCGGCGGGGGAGGGAGGGTGACCGGGGAGCTGTTTTTT.

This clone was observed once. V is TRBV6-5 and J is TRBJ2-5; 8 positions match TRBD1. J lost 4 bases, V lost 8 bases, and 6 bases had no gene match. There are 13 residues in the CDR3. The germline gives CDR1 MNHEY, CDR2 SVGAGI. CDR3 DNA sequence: TGTGCCAGCGGCAGGGGGCCCGTAGAGACCCAGTACTTC. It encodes CASGRGPVETQYF.

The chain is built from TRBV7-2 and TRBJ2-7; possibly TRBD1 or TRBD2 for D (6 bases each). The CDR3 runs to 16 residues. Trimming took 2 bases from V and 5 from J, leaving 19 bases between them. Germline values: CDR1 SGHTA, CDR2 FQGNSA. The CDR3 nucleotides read TGTGCCAGCAGCTTACTGGGGGGCGTAGGGGTAAACGAGCAGTACTTC. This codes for CASSLLGGVGVNEQYF.

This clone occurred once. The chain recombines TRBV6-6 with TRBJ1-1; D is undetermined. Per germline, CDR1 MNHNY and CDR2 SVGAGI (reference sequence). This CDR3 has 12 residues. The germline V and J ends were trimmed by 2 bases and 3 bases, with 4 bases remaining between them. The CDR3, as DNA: TGTGCCAGCAGTTACGGAGACACTGAAGCTTTCTTT. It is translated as CASSYGDTEAFF.

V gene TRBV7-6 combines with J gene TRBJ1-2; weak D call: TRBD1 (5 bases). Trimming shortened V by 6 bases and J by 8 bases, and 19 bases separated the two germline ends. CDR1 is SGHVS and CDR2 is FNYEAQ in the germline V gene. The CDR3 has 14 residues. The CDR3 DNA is TGTGCCAGCAGGAGGGACTCCCGCGTCGGGGGCTACACCTTC. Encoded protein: CASRRDSRVGGYTF.

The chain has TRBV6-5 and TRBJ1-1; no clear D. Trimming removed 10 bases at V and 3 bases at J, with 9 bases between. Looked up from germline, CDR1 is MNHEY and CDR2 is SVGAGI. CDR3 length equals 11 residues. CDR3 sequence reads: CAIPTDTEAFF. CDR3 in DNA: TGTGCCATCCCCACCGACACTGAAGCTTTCTTT.

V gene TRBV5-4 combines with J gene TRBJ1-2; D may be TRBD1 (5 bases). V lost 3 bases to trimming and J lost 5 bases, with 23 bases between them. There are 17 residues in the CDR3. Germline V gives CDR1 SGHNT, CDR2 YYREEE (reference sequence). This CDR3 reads CASSSGTLPTLLYGYTF. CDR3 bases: TGTGCCAGCAGCTCCGGGACGCTACCGACCCTTTTATATGGCTACACCTTC.

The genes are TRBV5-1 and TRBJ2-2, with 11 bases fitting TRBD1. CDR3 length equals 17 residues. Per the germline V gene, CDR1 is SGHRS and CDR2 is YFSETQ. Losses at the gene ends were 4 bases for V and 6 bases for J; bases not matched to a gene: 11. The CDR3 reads CASSPRGQGGSPGELFF. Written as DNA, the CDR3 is TGCGCCAGCAGCCCGAGGGGACAGGGGGGTTCGCCCGGGGAGCTGTTTTTT. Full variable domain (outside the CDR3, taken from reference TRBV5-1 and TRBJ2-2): KAGVTQTPRYLIKTRGQQVTLSCSPISGHRSVSWYQQTPGQGLQFLFEYFSETQRNKGNFPGRFSGRQFSNSRSEMNVSTLELGDSALYLCASSPRGQGGSPGELFFGEGSRLTVL.

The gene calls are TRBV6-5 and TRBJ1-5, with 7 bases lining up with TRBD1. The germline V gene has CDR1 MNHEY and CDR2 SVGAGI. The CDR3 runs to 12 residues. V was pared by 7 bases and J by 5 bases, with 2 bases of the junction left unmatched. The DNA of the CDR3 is TGTGCCAGCAAAACAGGGGATCAGCCCCAGCATTTT. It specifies CASKTGDQPQHF.

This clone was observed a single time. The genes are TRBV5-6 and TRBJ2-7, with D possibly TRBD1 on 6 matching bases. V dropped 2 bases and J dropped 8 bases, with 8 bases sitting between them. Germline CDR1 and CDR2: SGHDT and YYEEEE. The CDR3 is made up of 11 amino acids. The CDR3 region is CASSLQGQQYF. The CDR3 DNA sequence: TGTGCCAGCAGCTTACAGGGACAGCAGTACTTC.

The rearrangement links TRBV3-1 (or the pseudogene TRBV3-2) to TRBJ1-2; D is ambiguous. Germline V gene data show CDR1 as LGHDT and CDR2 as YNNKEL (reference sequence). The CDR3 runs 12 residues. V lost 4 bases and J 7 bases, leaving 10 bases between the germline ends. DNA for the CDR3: TGTGCCAGCAGCCTACCAGGTCGTGGCTACACCTTC. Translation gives CASSLPGRGYTF.

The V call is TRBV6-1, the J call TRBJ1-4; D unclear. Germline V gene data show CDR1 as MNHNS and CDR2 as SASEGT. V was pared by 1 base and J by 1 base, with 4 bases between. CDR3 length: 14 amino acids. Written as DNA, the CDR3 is TGTGCCAGCAGTGAAGGGGGAACTAATGAAAAACTGTTTTTT. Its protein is CASSEGGTNEKLFF.

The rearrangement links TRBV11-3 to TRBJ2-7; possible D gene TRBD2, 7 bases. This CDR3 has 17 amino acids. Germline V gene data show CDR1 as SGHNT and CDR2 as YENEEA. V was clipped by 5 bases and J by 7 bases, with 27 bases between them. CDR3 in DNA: TGTGCCAGCAGCGACTCCCGGGCGGGGGCAGGGCTACGTGAGCAGTACTTC. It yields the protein CASSDSRAGAGLREQYF.

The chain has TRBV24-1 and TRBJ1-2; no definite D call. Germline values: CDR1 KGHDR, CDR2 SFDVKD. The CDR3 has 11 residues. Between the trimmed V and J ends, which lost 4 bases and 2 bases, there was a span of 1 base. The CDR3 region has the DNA TGTGCCACCAGTGAGAACTATGGCTACACCTTC. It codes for CATSENYGYTF.

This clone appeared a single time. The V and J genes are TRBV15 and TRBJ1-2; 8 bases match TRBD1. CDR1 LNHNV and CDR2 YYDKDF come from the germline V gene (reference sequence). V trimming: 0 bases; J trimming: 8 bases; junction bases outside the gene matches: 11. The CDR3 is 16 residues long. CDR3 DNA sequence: TGTGCCACCAGCAGAGAAGGGGGACAGGACTCTGAGGGCTACACCTTC. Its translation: CATSREGGQDSEGYTF. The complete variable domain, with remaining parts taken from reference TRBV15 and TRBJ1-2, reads DAMVIQNPRYQVTQFGKPVTLSCSQTLNHNVMYWYQQKSSQAPKLLFHYYDKDFNNEADTPDNFQSRRPNTSFCFLDIRSPGLGDTAMYLCATSREGGQDSEGYTFGSGTRLTVV.

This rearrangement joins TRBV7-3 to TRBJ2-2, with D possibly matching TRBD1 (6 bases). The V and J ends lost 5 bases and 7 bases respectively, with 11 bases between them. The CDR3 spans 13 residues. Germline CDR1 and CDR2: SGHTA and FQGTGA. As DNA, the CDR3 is TGTGCCAGCAGCCGGACAGTTTACGGGGAGCTGTTTTTT. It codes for CASSRTVYGELFF.

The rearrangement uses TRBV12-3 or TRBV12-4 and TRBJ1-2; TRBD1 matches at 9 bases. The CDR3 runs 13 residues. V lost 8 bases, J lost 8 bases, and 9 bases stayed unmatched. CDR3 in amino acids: CASGRDRVSGYTF. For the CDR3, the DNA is TGTGCCAGCGGAAGGGACAGGGTTTCGGGCTACACCTTC.